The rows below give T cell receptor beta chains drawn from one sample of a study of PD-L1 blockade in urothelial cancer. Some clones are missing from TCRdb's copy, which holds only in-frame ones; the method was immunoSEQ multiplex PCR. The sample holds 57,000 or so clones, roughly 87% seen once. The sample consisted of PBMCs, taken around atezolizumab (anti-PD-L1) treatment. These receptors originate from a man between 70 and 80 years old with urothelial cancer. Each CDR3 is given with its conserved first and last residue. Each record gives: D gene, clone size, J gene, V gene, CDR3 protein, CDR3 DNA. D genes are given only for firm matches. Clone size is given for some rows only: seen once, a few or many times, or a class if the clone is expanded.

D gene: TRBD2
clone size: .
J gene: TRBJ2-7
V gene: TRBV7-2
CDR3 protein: CASSLQETSGSPPKYF
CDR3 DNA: TGTGCCAGCAGCTTACAAGAAACTAGCGGGAGCCCACCCAAGTACTTC

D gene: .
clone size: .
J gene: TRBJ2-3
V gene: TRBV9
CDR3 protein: CASSVHRGTDTQYF
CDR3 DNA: TGTGCCAGCAGCGTACACAGGGGCACAGATACGCAGTATTTT

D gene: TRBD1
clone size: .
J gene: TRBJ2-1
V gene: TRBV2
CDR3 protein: CASTPRTGHEQFF
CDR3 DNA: TGTGCCAGCACCCCACGGACAGGGCATGAGCAGTTCTTC

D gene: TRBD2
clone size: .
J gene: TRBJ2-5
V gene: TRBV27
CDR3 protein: CASSPLTSAETQYF
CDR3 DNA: TGTGCCAGCAGTCCCCTGACTAGCGCGGAGACCCAGTACTTC

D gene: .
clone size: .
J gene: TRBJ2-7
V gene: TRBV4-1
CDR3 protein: CASSQEGVRGDRKQYF
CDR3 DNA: TGCGCCAGCAGCCAAGAGGGCGTCCGCGGGGATCGAAAGCAGTACTTC

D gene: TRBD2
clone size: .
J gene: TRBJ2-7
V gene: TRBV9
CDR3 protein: CASSVVKREWYEQYF
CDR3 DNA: TGTGCCAGCAGCGTAGTCAAGCGGGAGTGGTACGAGCAGTACTTC

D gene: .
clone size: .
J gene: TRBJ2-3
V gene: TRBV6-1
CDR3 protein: CASGRGIDTQYF
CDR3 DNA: TGTGCCAGCGGGAGGGGGATAGATACGCAGTATTTT

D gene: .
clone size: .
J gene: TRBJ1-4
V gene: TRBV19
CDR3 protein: CASSISRQATNEKLFF
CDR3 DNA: TGTGCCAGTAGTATCTCACGACAAGCAACTAATGAAAAACTGTTTTTT

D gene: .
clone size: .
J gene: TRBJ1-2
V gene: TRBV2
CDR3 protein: CASVLQQGFYGYTF
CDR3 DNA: TGTGCCAGCGTCTTACAACAGGGCTTCTATGGCTACACCTTC

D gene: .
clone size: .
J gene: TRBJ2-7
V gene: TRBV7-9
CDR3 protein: CASSLRGSRATEQYF
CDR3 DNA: TGTGCCAGCAGCTTAAGAGGTTCGAGGGCTACGGAACAGTACTTC

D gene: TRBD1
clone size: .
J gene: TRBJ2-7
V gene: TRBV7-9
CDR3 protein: CASSRGQQPYEQYF
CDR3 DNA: TGTGCCAGCAGCAGGGGACAGCAACCCTACGAGCAGTACTTC

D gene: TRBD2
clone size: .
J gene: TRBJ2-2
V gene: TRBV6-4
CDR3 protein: CASSSGANTGELFF
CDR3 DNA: TGTGCCAGCAGTAGCGGGGCGAACACCGGGGAGCTGTTTTTT

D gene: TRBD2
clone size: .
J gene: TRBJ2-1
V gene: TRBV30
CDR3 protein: CAWNGLAGAEQFF
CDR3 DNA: TGTGCCTGGAATGGTCTAGCGGGAGCCGAGCAGTTCTTC

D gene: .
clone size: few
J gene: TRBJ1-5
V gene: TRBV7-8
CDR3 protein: CASSLMQYSNQPQHF
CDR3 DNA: TGTGCCAGCAGCTTAATGCAGTATAGCAATCAGCCCCAGCATTTT

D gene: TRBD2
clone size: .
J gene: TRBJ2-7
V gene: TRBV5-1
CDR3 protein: CASSQGLAGEYEQYF
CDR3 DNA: TGCGCCAGCAGCCAGGGACTAGCGGGAGAATACGAGCAGTACTTC

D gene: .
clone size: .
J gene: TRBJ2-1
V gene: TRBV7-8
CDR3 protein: CASSLTGDNEQFF
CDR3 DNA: TGTGCCAGCAGCTTAACCGGGGACAATGAGCAGTTCTTC

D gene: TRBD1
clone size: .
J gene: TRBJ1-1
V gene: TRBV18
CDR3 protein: CASSPRQGTGEAFF
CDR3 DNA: TGTGCCAGCTCACCCCGACAGGGAACCGGTGAAGCTTTCTTT

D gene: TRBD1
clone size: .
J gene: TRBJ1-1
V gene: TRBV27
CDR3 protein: CASSLGTGGMAFF
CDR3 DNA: TGTGCCAGCAGTTTGGGGACAGGGGGCATGGCTTTCTTT

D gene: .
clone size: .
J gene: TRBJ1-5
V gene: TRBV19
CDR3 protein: CASSRPRGQPQHF
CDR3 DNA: TGTGCCAGTAGTAGACCCAGGGGCCAGCCCCAGCATTTT

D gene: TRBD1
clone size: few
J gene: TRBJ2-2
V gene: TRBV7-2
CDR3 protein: CASSFRDRETGELFF
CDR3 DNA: TGTGCCAGCAGCTTCCGGGACAGGGAAACCGGGGAGCTGTTTTTT

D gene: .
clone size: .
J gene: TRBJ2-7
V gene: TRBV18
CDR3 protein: CASSPAADYEQYF
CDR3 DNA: TGTGCCAGCTCACCAGCCGCAGATTACGAGCAGTACTTC

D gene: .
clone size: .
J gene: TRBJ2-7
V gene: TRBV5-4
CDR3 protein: CASSLVVGEQYF
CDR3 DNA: TGTGCCAGCAGCTTAGTAGTCGGGGAGCAGTACTTC

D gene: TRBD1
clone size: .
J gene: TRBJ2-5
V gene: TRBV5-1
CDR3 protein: CASSRDREGETQYF
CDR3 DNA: TGCGCCAGCAGTCGGGACAGGGAGGGAGAGACCCAGTACTTC

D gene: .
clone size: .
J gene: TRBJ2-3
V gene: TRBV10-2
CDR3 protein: CASSESAGQNTDTQYF
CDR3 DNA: TGCGCCAGCAGTGAGTCGGCGGGACAGAACACAGATACGCAGTATTTT

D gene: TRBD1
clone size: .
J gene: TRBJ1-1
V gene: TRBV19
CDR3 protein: CASSGTGGRTEAFF
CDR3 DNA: TGTGCCAGTAGTGGGACAGGGGGCAGGACTGAAGCTTTCTTT

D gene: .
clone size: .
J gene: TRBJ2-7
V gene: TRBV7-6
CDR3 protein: CASSLKEVSGEQYF
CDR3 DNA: TGTGCCAGCAGCTTAAAGGAGGTTTCGGGGGAGCAGTACTTC

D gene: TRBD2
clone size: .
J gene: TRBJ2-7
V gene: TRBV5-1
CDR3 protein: CASSLGLAGFYEQYF
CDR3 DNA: TGCGCCAGCAGCTTGGGACTAGCGGGCTTCTACGAGCAGTACTTC

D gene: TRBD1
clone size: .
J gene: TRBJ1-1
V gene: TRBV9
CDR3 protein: CASSPSRQGHTEAFF
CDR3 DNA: TGTGCCAGCAGCCCCTCCCGACAGGGTCACACTGAAGCTTTCTTT

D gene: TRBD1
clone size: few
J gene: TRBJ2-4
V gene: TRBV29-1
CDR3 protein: CSVRTGTNIQYF
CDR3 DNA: TGCAGCGTACGGACAGGGACAAACATTCAGTACTTC

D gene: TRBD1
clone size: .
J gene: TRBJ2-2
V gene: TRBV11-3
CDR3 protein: CASSLRQGSSGELFF
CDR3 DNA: TGTGCCAGCAGCTTAAGACAGGGTTCGTCCGGGGAGCTGTTTTTT

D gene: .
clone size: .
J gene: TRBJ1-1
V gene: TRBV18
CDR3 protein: CATEDSYNTEAFF
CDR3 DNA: TGTGCCACCGAGGACAGCTATAACACTGAAGCTTTCTTT

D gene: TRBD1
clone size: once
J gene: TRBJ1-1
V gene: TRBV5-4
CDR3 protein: CASSPGQGGTEAFF
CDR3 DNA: TGTGCCAGCAGCCCGGGACAGGGGGGGACTGAAGCTTTCTTT

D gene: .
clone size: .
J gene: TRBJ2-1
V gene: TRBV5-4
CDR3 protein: CASSLTQNNEQFF
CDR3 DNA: TGTGCCAGCAGCTTGACACAGAACAATGAGCAGTTCTTC

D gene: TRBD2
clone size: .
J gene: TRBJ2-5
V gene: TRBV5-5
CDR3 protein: CASSNTREEYF
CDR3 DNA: TGTGCCAGCAGCAACACACGGGAGGAGTACTTC

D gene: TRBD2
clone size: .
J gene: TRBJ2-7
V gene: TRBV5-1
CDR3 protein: CASSLPSGSYEQYF
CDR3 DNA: TGCGCCAGCAGCTTGCCTAGCGGGAGCTACGAGCAGTACTTC

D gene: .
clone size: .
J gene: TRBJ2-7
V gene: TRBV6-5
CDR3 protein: CASSHRVTYEQYF
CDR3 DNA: TGTGCCAGCAGTCACAGGGTGACCTACGAGCAGTACTTC

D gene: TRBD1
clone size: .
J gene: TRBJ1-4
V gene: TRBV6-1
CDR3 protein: CASSDITGAGEKLFF
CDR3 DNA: TGTGCCAGCAGTGACATCACAGGGGCAGGAGAAAAACTGTTTTTT

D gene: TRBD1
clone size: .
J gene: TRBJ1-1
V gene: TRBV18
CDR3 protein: CASFTGGGHTEAFF
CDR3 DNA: TGTGCCAGCTTTACAGGGGGAGGCCACACTGAAGCTTTCTTT

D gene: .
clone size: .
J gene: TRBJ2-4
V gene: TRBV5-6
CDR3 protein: CASCSAGLNIQYF
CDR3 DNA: TGTGCCAGCTGCTCCGCAGGGTTAAACATTCAGTACTTC

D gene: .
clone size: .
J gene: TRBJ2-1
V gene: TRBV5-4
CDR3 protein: CASSLIEGRANEQFF
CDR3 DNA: TGTGCCAGCAGCTTGATCGAGGGTCGGGCCAATGAGCAGTTCTTC